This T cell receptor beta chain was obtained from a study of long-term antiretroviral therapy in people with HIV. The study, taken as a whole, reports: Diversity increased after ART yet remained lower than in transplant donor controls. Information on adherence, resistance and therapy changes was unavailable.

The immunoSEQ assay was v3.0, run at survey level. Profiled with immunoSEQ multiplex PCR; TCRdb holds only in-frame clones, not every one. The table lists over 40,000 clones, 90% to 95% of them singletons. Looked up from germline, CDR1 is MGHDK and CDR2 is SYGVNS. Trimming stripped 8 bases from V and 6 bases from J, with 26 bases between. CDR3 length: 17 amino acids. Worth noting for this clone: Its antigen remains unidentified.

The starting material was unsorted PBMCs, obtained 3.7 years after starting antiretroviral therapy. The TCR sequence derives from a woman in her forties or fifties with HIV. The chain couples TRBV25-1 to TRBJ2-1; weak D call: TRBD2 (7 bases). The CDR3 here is CASAPPAGATQGNEQFF. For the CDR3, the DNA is TGTGCCAGCGCCCCGCCGGCGGGGGCAACACAGGGCAATGAGCAGTTCTTC.